Listed here are 10 T cell receptor beta chains from one sample, sequenced in a study of blood T cell repertoires in COVID-19. Clones were sequenced by immunoSEQ multiplex PCR, and TCRdb holds only the in-frame ones, with some missing. The top ten hold about 15% of the sample, which has 20,000 or so clones, 86% seen once. Sequenced sample: peripheral blood. The receptors originated from a man between 70 and 80 years old with acute or convalescent COVID-19.

The chain couples TRBV19 to TRBJ2-7, with TRBD1 matching over 8 bases. This CDR3 contains 15 residues. J lost 2 bases, V lost 4 bases, and 7 bases had no gene match. Germline CDR1 and CDR2: LNHDA and SQIVND (reference sequence). CDR3 sequence reads: CASSTTGTGTYEQYF. For the CDR3, the DNA is TGTGCCAGTAGTACCACCGGGACAGGCACCTACGAGCAGTACTTC. Full variable domain (rest looked up from reference TRBV19 and TRBJ2-7): DGGITQSPKYLFRKEGQNVTLSCEQNLNHDAMYWYRQDPGQGLRLIYYSQIVNDFQKGDIAEGYSVSREKKESFPLTVTSAQKNPTAFYLCASSTTGTGTYEQYFGPGTRLTVT.

The V and J genes are TRBV12-5 and TRBJ1-1; D is possibly TRBD1 (5 bases). Trimming left V 2 bases short and J 1 base short, with 8 bases between. The CDR3 covers 14 residues. Germline V gives CDR1 LGHNT, CDR2 FRNRAP. As DNA, the CDR3 is TGTGCTAGTGGTTTGTCGGACAAGAACACTGAAGCTTTCTTT. Translated: CASGLSDKNTEAFF. The complete variable domain, with remaining parts taken from reference TRBV12-5 and TRBJ1-1, reads DARVTQTPRHKVTEMGQEVTMRCQPILGHNTVFWYRQTMMQGLELLAYFRNRAPLDDSGMPKDRFSAEMPDATLATLKIQPSEPRDSAVYFCASGLSDKNTEAFFGQGTRLTVV.

This chain joins TRBV18 and TRBJ1-4; no reliable D call. The CDR3 is made up of 15 amino acids. CDR1 is KGHSH and CDR2 is LQKENI in the germline V gene. Trimming removed 2 bases at V and 7 bases at J, with 14 bases between. CDR3: CASSPFNQDGEKLFF. The DNA of the CDR3 is TGTGCCAGCTCACCATTTAACCAGGATGGTGAAAAACTGTTTTTT.

This clone is a singleton in its sample. The chain couples TRBV5-1 to TRBJ2-1, with a tentative D call TRBD2 (6 bases). The CDR3 is 14 residues long. Germline CDR1 and CDR2: SGHRS and YFSETQ. Trimming shortened V by 0 bases and J by 9 bases, and 13 bases separated the two germline ends. The CDR3 loop reads CASSLGAAGPEQFF. In DNA form, the CDR3 reads TGCGCCAGCAGCTTGGGGGCGGCGGGGCCTGAGCAGTTCTTC.

This clone was found a few times. This chain uses TRBV27 with TRBJ2-5; 11 positions match TRBD2. Trimming took 6 bases from V and 3 from J; bases not matched to a gene: 15. This CDR3 is built from 18 residues. CDR1 MNHEY and CDR2 SMNVEV come from the germline V gene (reference sequence). CDR3: CASSSIVGSGRVKETQYF. The CDR3 region has the DNA TGTGCCAGCAGCTCCATTGTGGGTAGCGGGAGGGTTAAAGAGACCCAGTACTTC.

The CDR3 DNA sequence: TGTGCCAGCAGCTCGGGGGGTACTGAAAAACTGTTTTTT. Protein: CASSSGGTEKLFF. The chain combines TRBV3-1 (or the pseudogene TRBV3-2) with TRBJ1-4, with a weak D call TRBD1 (5 bases). This CDR3 spans 13 amino acids. The V end was cut by 5 bases, the J end by 7 bases, with 11 bases between. Germline CDR1 and CDR2: LGHDT and YNNKEL (reference sequence).

The chain carries TRBV5-6 and TRBJ2-7, with 9 nucleotides matching TRBD2. Germline V gene sequence: CDR1 SGHDT, CDR2 YYEEEE. The CDR3 sequence is 15 residues long. Trimming cost V 3 bases and J 3 bases; bases outside gene matches: 7. This chain's CDR3 is CASSSLLAGSYEQYF. CDR3 nucleotides: TGTGCCAGCAGCTCATTGCTAGCGGGAAGCTACGAGCAGTACTTC.

The chain is built from TRBV5-4 and TRBJ2-3; 7 bases agree with TRBD2. Germline V gives CDR1 SGHNT, CDR2 YYREEE (reference sequence). With 4 bases clipped from V and 0 bases from J, the junction kept 8 bases outside the gene matches. The CDR3 length is 16 residues. CDR3 sequence: CASSPGLVTSTDTQYF. The CDR3 DNA follows: TGTGCCAGCAGCCCCGGACTAGTCACTAGCACAGATACGCAGTATTTT.

The V and J genes are TRBV29-1 and TRBJ2-7; weak D call: TRBD2 (5 bases). CDR1 and CDR2 from the germline V gene are SQVTM and ANQGSEA. The V end was cut by 6 bases, the J end by 5 bases, with 20 bases between. The CDR3 is 14 amino acids. The CDR3 sequence is CSVASGKRWDEQYF. DNA of the CDR3: TGCAGCGTGGCCTCGGGGAAGCGCTGGGACGAGCAGTACTTC.

This chain uses TRBV6-5 with TRBJ2-7, with TRBD1 matching 7 bases. Germline V gives CDR1 MNHEY, CDR2 SVGAGI. V shed 5 bases and J 2 bases; nucleotides not matched to a gene: 9. This CDR3 comprises 15 residues. The CDR3 reads CASSPRVGQTYEQYF. The CDR3 DNA reads as TGTGCCAGCAGTCCCAGGGTGGGACAGACCTACGAGCAGTACTTC.